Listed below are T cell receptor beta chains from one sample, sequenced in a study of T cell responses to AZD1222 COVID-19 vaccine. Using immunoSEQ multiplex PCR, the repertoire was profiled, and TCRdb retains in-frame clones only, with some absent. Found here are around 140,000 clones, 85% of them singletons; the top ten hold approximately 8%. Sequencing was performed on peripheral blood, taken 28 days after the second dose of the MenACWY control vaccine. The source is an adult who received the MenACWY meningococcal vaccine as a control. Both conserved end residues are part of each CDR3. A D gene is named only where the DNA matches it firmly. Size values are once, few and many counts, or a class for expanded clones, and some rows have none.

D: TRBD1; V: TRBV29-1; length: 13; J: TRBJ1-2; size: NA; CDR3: CSVTGGVPAGYTF; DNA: TGCAGCGTTACAGGGGGCGTTCCTGCTGGCTACACCTTC
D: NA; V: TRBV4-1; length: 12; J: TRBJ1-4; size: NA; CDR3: CASSLEGQKLFF; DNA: TGCGCCAGCAGCCTGGAGGGGCAAAAACTGTTTTTT
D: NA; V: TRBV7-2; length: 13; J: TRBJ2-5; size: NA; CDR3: CASSSSGVETQYF; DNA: TGTGCCAGCAGCTCCTCTGGCGTAGAGACCCAGTACTTC
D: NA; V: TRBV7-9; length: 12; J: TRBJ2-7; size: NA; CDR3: CASSPIGSEEYF; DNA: TGTGCCAGCAGCCCCATCGGTAGTGAGGAGTACTTC
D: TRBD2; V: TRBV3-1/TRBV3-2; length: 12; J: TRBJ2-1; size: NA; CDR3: CASSQETSEQFF; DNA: TGTGCCAGCAGCCAGGAGACTAGCGAGCAGTTCTTC
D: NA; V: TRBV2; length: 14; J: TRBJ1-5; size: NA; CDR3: CASSVGGFNQPQHF; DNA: TGTGCCAGCAGTGTTGGGGGGTTCAATCAGCCCCAGCATTTT
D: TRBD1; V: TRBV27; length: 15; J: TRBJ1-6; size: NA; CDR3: CASSLTGGLISPLHF; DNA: TGTGCCAGCAGTCTGACAGGGGGCTTGATTTCACCCCTCCACTTT
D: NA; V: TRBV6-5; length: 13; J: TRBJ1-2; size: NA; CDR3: CASSRGTVYGYTF; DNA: TGTGCCAGCAGTCGGGGGACGGTCTATGGCTACACCTTC
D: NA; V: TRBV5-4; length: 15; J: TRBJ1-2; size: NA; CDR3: CASSSQGSEGYGYTF; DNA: TGTGCCAGCAGCTCCCAGGGTAGTGAGGGCTATGGCTACACCTTC
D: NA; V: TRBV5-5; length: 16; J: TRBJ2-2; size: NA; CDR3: CASTPRGGAGTGELFF; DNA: TGTGCCAGCACTCCCAGAGGGGGGGCTGGGACCGGGGAGCTGTTTTTT
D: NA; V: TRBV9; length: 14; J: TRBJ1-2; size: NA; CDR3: CASSVEIQDYGYTF; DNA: TGTGCCAGCAGCGTAGAAATCCAGGACTATGGCTACACCTTC
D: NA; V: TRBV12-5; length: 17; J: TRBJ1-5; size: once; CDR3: CASGLVRGGLGNQPQHF; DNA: TGTGCTAGTGGTTTGGTACGTGGGGGCTTGGGAAATCAGCCCCAGCATTTT
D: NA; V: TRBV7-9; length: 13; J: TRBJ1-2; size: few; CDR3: CASSVYTGYGYTF; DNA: TGTGCCAGCAGCGTTTACACAGGATATGGCTACACCTTC
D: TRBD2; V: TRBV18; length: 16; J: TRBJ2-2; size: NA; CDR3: CASSPTSGQVSGELFF; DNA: TGTGCCAGCTCACCAACTAGCGGGCAGGTCAGCGGGGAGCTGTTTTTT
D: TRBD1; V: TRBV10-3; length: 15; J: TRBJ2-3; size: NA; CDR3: CAIRQQGRGLGTQYF; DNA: TGTGCCATCAGGCAACAGGGGCGAGGGTTAGGTACGCAGTATTTT
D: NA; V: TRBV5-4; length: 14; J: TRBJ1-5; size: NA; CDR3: CASSTQGSNQPQHF; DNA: TGTGCCAGCAGCACACAGGGAAGCAATCAGCCCCAGCATTTT
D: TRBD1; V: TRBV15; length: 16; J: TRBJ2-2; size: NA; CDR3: CATSRGGQGGTGELFF; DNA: TGTGCCACCAGCAGAGGGGGACAGGGAGGTACCGGGGAGCTGTTTTTT
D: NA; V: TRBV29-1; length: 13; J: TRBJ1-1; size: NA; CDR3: CSVGGGMNTEAFF; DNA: TGCAGCGTAGGGGGGGGGATGAACACTGAAGCTTTCTTT
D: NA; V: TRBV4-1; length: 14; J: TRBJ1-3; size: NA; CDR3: CASSQFGRVGVLYF; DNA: TGCGCCAGCAGCCAATTCGGGAGGGTGGGGGTTTTATATTTT
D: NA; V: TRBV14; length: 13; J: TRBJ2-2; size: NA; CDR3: CASSPEQAGELFF; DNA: TGTGCCAGCAGCCCCGAGCAGGCCGGGGAGCTGTTTTTT